This is a list of T cell receptor beta chains from one sample in a study of spatial heterogeneity in lung cancer. TCRdb independently ran MiXCR on the 5' RACE reads; one entry per CDR3 protein. The table lists fewer than 20,000 distinct CDR3 sequences, around a fifth of them singletons. The material sequenced was PBMCs, taken at surgery. Receptors were obtained from a female donor with early-stage non-small cell lung cancer. Both conserved end residues are part of each CDR3. D genes are given only for firm matches. The size of a clone is reported for some rows only, either as once, few or many, or as a class for expanded clones.

clone_size,j_call,v_call,d_call,cdr3_aa,cdr3_nt
many,TRBJ1-1,TRBV28,NA,CASSYLGVEGTEAFF,TGTGCCAGCAGTTATTTGGGGGTAGAGGGCACTGAAGCTTTCTTT
many,TRBJ1-3,TRBV29-1,NA,CSVEDGHNSGNTIYF,TGCAGCGTTGAAGATGGACACAATTCTGGAAACACCATATATTTT
NA,TRBJ2-7,TRBV7-9,NA,CASVPPGRVSYEQYF,TGTGCCAGCGTCCCCCCGGGGCGAGTCTCCTACGAGCAGTACTTC
many,TRBJ2-5,TRBV7-2,TRBD1,CASSLGTVQETQYF,TGTGCCAGCAGCTTGGGGACAGTCCAAGAGACCCAGTACTTC
NA,TRBJ1-6,TRBV27,TRBD1,CASRKISTGRNSPLHF,TGTGCCAGCAGGAAAATCTCGACAGGGCGTAATTCACCCCTCCACTTT
medium-sized,TRBJ1-2,TRBV3-1,NA,CASSHKGIYGYTF,TGTGCCAGCAGCCATAAGGGAATCTATGGCTACACCTTC
many,TRBJ1-5,TRBV20-1,NA,CSARVGGDYGQPQHF,TGCAGTGCTAGAGTAGGGGGTGATTACGGTCAGCCCCAGCATTTT
many,TRBJ2-7,TRBV5-1,TRBD2,CASSTGTSGYEQYF,TGCGCCAGCAGCACGGGGACTAGCGGATACGAGCAGTACTTC
NA,TRBJ1-1,TRBV6-2/TRBV6-3,NA,CASSYSPGAPMNTEAFF,TGTGCCAGCAGTTACTCGCCAGGGGCTCCTATGAACACTGAAGCTTTCTTT
NA,TRBJ2-1,TRBV2,TRBD2,CASSGSSGAHNEQFF,TGTGCCAGCTCAGGGTCTAGCGGGGCTCACAATGAGCAGTTCTTC